This passage covers 12 T cell receptor beta chains from one sample sequenced in a study of blood T cells in healthy people across ages (dated by TCRdb to about 2015). The method behind the library was 5' RACE. The sequencing machine was an Illumina HiSeq 2500. The second PCR ran for about 6 to 12 cycles and used a J-beta primer mix along with a sample-barcoded 5' primer. The public reads were run again by TCRdb, first through fastp at Q25 and then through MiXCR, and only productive beta chains were kept. When rows share a CDR3 protein, they turn into one entry using the most common DNA and genes. This sample holds hundreds of thousands of distinct CDR3 sequences; approximately 53% were observed only once. Approximately 40% of the sample lies in the top ten. The specimen sequenced was blood. These receptors all come from a man of 80 years or more in good health.

V gene TRBV20-1 combines with J gene TRBJ2-5; no clear D. The CDR3 extends over 11 amino acids. Germline CDR1 DFQATT, CDR2 SNEGSKA (reference sequence). Trimming removed 3 bases at V and 11 bases at J, with 13 bases between. CDR3 residues: CSASRANEQYF. CDR3 nucleotides: TGCAGTGCTAGTCGAGCCAATGAGCAGTACTTC.

Here the CDR3 DNA reads TGTGCCAGCAGGGAGACAGGGACGGGCCCAGATACGCAGTATTTT. It yields the protein CASRETGTGPDTQYF. The genes are TRBV2 and TRBJ2-3; 7 bases match TRBD1. Germline V gene data show CDR1 as SNHLY and CDR2 as FYNNEI. There are 15 residues in the CDR3. With 6 bases clipped from V and 4 bases from J, the junction kept 10 bases outside the gene matches.

V and J are TRBV27 and TRBJ1-5, with D possibly TRBD1 on 6 matching bases. From germline, CDR1 is MNHEY and CDR2 SMNVEV (reference sequence). V lost 5 bases and J 6 bases, leaving 20 bases between the germline ends. The CDR3 contains 16 residues. The CDR3 DNA is TGTGCCAGCAGTCCCCGGGGGGGGCTCGGTAGTCAGCCCCAGCATTTT. It yields the protein CASSPRGGLGSQPQHF.

This clonotype appeared many times. The rearrangement uses TRBV28 and TRBJ1-2, with a weak D call TRBD1 (6 bases). CDR3 length equals 15 residues. Trimming pared 6 bases from V and 6 bases from J, leaving 20 bases between. Germline V gene sequence: CDR1 MDHEN, CDR2 SYDVKM. In DNA, the CDR3 is TGTGCCAGCAGCCCTAAGGCCCGGGGGCAAAATGGCTACACCTTC. This translates into CASSPKARGQNGYTF.

The rearrangement uses TRBV29-1 and TRBJ2-7; 7 positions agree with TRBD1. The CDR3 sequence is 15 residues long. The V and J ends lost 0 bases and 5 bases, in that order; junction bases with no gene match: 10. The germline gives CDR1 SQVTM, CDR2 ANQGSEA. CDR3 bases: TGCAGCGTTGAAGAGGGAGACAGGGTTAGCGACGAGCAGTACTTC. Its translation: CSVEEGDRVSDEQYF.

This clonotype was counted a single time. The V and J genes are TRBV6-5 and TRBJ2-5, with 15 bases matching TRBD2. The CDR3 length is 18 residues. The trim removed 0 bases at V and 1 base at J, leaving 3 bases unmatched. Germline CDR1 is MNHEY and CDR2 is SVGAGI. CDR3 region: CASSYSGLAGGAQETQYF. CDR3 DNA sequence: TGTGCCAGCAGTTACTCGGGACTAGCGGGAGGCGCCCAAGAGACCCAGTACTTC.

CDR3 bases: TGCAGCGTTGTGGGGACAGGGACTCTCGCGAACACTGAAGCTTTCTTT. Protein sequence: CSVVGTGTLANTEAFF. V and J are TRBV29-1 and TRBJ1-1; TRBD1 matches 9 bases. The V segment lost 4 bases and the J segment 1 base; nucleotides outside the gene matches: 10. CDR3 size: 16 residues. Looked up from germline, CDR1 is SQVTM and CDR2 is ANQGSEA.

The V gene is TRBV13, the J gene TRBJ2-3, with a tentative D call TRBD2 (5 bases). Looked up from germline, CDR1 is PRHDT and CDR2 is FYEKMQ (reference sequence). The CDR3 contains 14 residues. Trimming left V 6 bases short and J 4 bases short, with 14 bases between. DNA for the CDR3: TGTGCCAGCAGATCCGGGAAGACGGCAGATACGCAGTATTTT. Protein: CASRSGKTADTQYF.

The chain uses TRBV24-1 and TRBJ2-1; the match to TRBD2 covers 12 bases. After removal of 3 bases from V and 8 bases from J, the junction contained 4 bases not matched to a gene. Germline assignment: CDR1 KGHDR and CDR2 SFDVKD. CDR3 size: 15 residues. DNA for the CDR3: TGTGCCACCAGTGATAAGACTAGCGGGAGTTATGAGCAGTTCTTC. This gives the protein CATSDKTSGSYEQFF.

The CDR3 DNA follows: TGTGCCAGCAGCATTGGGGGGACCTTAGCCAAAAACATTCAGTACTTC. Its protein is CASSIGGTLAKNIQYF. This sequence joins TRBV12-3 or TRBV12-4 and TRBJ2-4; the D gene is possibly TRBD2 (6 bases). V was shortened by 6 bases and J by 0 bases, with 15 bases between the two germline ends. The CDR3 runs to 16 residues.

The chain links TRBV11-2 to TRBJ2-3; D remains unclear. From germline, CDR1 is SGHAT and CDR2 FQNNGV. The CDR3 length is 14 residues. The germline V and J ends were trimmed by 2 bases and 4 bases, with 10 bases remaining between them. CDR3 sequence reads: CASSLLRLADTQYF. Here the CDR3 DNA reads TGTGCCAGCAGCTTATTGCGTTTGGCAGATACGCAGTATTTT.

The chain links TRBV29-1 to TRBJ2-1; D is unclear. V gave up 6 bases and J gave up 4 bases, with 13 bases separating them. Germline loops: CDR1 SQVTM, CDR2 ANQGSEA. The CDR3 is 13 amino acids. CDR3: CSVVPDVYNEQFF. The CDR3 DNA follows: TGCAGCGTAGTACCCGATGTTTACAATGAGCAGTTCTTC.